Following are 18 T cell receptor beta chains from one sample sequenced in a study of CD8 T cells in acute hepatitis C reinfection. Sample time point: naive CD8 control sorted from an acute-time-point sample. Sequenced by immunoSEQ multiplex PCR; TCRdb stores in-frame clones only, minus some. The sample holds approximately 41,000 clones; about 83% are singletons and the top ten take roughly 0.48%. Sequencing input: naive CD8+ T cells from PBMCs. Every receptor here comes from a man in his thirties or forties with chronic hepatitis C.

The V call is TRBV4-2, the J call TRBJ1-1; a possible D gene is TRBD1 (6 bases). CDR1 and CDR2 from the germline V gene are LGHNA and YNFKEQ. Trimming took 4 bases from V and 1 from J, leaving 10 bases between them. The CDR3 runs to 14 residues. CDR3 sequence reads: CASSPLGGNTEAFF. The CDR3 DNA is TGTGCCAGCAGCCCCCTAGGGGGGAACACTGAAGCTTTCTTT.

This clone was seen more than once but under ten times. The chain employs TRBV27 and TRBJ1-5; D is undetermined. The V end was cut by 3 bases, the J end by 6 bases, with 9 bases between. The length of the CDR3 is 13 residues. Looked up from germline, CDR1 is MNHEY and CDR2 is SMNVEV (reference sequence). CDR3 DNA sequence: TGTGCCAGCAGTTTTTCGTTAGGTCAGCCCCAGCATTTT. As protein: CASSFSLGQPQHF.

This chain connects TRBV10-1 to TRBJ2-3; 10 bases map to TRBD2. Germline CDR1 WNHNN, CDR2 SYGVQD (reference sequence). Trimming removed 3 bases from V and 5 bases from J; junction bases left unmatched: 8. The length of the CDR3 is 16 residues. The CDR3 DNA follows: TGCGCCAGCAGTGATGTTTGGAGCGGGGGGGTAGATACGCAGTATTTT. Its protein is CASSDVWSGGVDTQYF.

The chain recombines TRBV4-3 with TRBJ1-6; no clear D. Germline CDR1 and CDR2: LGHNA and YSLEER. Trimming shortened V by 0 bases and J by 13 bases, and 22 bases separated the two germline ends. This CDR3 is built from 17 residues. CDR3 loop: CASSQDFRIAGYPPLHF. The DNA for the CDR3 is TGCGCCAGCAGCCAAGATTTCCGTATAGCGGGGTATCCTCCCCTCCACTTT.

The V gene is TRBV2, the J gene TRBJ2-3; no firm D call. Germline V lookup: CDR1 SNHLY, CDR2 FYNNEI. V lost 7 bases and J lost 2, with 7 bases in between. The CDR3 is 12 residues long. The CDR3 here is CASIEYTDTQYF. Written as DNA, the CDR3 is TGTGCCAGCATAGAGTACACAGATACGCAGTATTTT.

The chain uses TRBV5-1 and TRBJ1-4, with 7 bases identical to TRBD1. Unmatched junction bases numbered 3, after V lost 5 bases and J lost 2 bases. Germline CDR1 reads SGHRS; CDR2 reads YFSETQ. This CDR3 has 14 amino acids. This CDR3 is CASSTTGTNEKLFF. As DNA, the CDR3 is TGCGCCAGCAGTACGACAGGGACTAATGAAAAACTGTTTTTT.

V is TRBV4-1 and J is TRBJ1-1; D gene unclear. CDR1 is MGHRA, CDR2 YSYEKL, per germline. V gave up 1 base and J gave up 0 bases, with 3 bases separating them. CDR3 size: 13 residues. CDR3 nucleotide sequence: TGCGCCAGCAGCCAAGCCATGAACACTGAAGCTTTCTTT. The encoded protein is CASSQAMNTEAFF.

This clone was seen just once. The DNA of the CDR3 is TGTGCCAGCACCCCTGGGCGACAGATACTGAACACTGAAGCTTTCTTT. It encodes CASTPGRQILNTEAFF. The rearrangement uses TRBV5-4 and TRBJ1-1; perhaps TRBD1 as D (5 bases). The CDR3 consists of 16 residues. The germline CDR1 and CDR2 sequences are SGHNT and YYREEE (reference sequence). Trimming shortened V by 6 bases and J by 0 bases, and 18 bases separated the two germline ends.

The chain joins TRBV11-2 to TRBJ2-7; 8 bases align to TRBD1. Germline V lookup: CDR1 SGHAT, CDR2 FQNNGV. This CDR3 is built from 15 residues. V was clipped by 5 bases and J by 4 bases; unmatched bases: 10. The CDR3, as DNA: TGTGCCAGCAGCCTACGGACAGGGCCGAATTACGAGCAGTACTTC. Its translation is CASSLRTGPNYEQYF. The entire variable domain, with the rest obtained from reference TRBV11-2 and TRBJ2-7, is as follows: EAGVAQSPRYKIIEKRQSVAFWCNPISGHATLYWYQQILGQGPKLLIQFQNNGVVDDSQLPKDRFSAERLKGVDSTLKIQPAKLEDSAVYLCASSLRTGPNYEQYFGPGTRLTVT.

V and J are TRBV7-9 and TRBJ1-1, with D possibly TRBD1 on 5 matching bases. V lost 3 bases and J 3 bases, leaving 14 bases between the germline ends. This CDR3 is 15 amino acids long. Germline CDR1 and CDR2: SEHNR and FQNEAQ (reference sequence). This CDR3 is CASSFSGRLDTEAFF. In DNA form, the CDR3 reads TGTGCCAGCAGCTTTTCGGGACGTCTCGACACTGAAGCTTTCTTT.

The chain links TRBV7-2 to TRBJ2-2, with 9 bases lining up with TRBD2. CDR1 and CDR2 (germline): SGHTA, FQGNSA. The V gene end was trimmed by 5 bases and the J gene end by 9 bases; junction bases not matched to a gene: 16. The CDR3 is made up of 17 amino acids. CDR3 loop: CASSPTLGAGGSRELFF. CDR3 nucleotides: TGTGCCAGCAGCCCAACCTTGGGAGCGGGGGGTAGCAGGGAGCTGTTTTTT. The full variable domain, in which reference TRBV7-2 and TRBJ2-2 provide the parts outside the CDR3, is GAGVSQSPSNKVTEKGKDVELRCDPISGHTALYWYRQSLGQGLEFLIYFQGNSAPDKSGLPSDRFSAERTGGSVSTLTIQRTQQEDSAVYLCASSPTLGAGGSRELFFGEGSRLTVL.

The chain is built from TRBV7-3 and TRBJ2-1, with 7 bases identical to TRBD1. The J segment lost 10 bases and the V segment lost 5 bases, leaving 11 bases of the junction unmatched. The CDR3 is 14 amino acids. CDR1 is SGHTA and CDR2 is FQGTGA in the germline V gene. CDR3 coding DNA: TGTGCCAGCAGCCAGGGGACAGCTTTGGGGGAGCAGTTCTTC. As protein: CASSQGTALGEQFF.

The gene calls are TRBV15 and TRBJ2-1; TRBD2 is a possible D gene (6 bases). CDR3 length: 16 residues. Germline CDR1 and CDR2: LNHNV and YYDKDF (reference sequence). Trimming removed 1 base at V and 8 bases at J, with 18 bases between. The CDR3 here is CATSRASGFRSDEQFF. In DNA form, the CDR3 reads TGTGCCACCAGCAGAGCGAGCGGGTTTAGGTCGGATGAGCAGTTCTTC. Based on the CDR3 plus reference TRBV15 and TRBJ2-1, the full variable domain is DAMVIQNPRYQVTQFGKPVTLSCSQTLNHNVMYWYQQKSSQAPKLLFHYYDKDFNNEADTPDNFQSRRPNTSFCFLDIRSPGLGDTAMYLCATSRASGFRSDEQFFGPGTRLTVL.

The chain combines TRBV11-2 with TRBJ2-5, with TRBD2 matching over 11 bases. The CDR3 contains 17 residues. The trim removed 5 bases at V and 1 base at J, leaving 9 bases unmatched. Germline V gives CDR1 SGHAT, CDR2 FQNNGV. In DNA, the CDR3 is TGTGCCAGCAGCGATTACCCGACTAGCGGGGCCCAAGAGACCCAGTACTTC. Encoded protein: CASSDYPTSGAQETQYF.

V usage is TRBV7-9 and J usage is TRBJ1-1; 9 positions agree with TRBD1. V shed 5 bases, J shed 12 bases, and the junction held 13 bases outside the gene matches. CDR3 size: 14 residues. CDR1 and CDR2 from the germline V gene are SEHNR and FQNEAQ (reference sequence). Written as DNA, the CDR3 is TGTGCCAGCAGCCGTCCGGGACAGGGTGAGGAATCTTTCTTT. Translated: CASSRPGQGEESFF.

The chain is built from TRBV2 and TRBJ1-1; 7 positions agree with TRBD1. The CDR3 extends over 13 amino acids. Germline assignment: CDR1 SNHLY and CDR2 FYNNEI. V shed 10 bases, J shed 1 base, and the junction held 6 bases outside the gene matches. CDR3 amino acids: CAIPYRGNTEAFF. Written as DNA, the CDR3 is TGTGCCATTCCCTACAGGGGGAACACTGAAGCTTTCTTT.

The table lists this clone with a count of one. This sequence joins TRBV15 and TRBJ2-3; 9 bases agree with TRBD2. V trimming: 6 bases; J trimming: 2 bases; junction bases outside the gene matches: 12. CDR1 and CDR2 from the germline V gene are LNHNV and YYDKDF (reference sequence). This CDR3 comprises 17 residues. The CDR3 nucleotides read TGTGCCACCAGACTTAGCGGGAGTAGGGTGCACACAGATACGCAGTATTTT. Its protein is CATRLSGSRVHTDTQYF.

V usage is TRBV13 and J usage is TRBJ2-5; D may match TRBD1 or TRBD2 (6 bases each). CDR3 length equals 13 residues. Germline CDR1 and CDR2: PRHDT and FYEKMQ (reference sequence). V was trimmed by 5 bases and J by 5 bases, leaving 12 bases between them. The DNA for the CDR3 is TGTGCCAGCAGCCCACAGGGAGGCGAGACCCAGTACTTC. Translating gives CASSPQGGETQYF.